This T cell receptor beta chain derives from a study of blood T cell repertoires in COVID-19. Study-wide background: Sites in the United States, Italy and Spain provided acute and convalescent COVID-19 samples. PBMCs, B-cell-depleted T cells, or T cells were the source of the cDNA or gDNA that made up the material.

Assignments of participants to cohorts depended upon their own reported clinical history. Recovered status in Cohort 3 required two negative PCRs, clearance, or symptom resolution. Germline V CDR1 and CDR2: MGHRA, YSYEKL. This CDR3 is built from 12 residues. V lost 3 bases, J lost 6 bases, and 7 bases lay in between. Libraries were prepared by immunoSEQ multiplex PCR; TCRdb keeps only in-frame clonotypes and omits some of them. The table lists around 210,000 clones, 70% to 90% of them singletons, with approximately 8% in the top ten. The specimen sequenced was PBMCs or T cells enriched from blood (not recorded which). The chain employs TRBV4-1 and TRBJ2-3; D not certain. The TCR comes from a woman under 30 who had recovered from COVID-19. The CDR3 DNA is TGCGCCAGCAGCCACCTCGCGGATACGCAGTATTTT. Its translation: CASSHLADTQYF.